This TCR beta chain stems from a study of blood T cell repertoires in COVID-19. While infection was still active, Seattle patients were enrolled and then followed longitudinally. Only in-frame clones appear in the TCRdb table, and some are missing; sequencing was by immunoSEQ multiplex PCR. The repertoire holds under 400,000 clones, with more than 70% as singletons. The germline V and J ends were trimmed by 1 base and 0 bases, with 16 bases remaining between them. This CDR3 is built from 17 residues. The germline V gene encodes CDR1 MGHRA and CDR2 YSYEKL. Sequencing used peripheral blood. This clonotype was obtained from a woman aged 25 to 39 with COVID-19, enrolled during active disease. The chain joins TRBV4-1 to TRBJ2-7, with D maybe TRBD2 (5 bases). The CDR3 DNA sequence: TGCGCCAGCAGCCAAGCGAGGATTGGGAGCCACTCCTACGAGCAGTACTTC. This codes for CASSQARIGSHSYEQYF.